The next 13 T cell receptor beta chains were all read from a single sample in a study of neoadjuvant nivolumab and ipilimumab in lung cancer (dated by TCRdb to 2018 to 2020). What the time point label conveys for this sample: at surgical resection after neoadjuvant nivolumab +/- ipilimumab. Libraries were prepared through the immunoSEQ multiplex PCR assay. TCRdb took this table from immuneACCESS and kept in-frame rearrangements with V and J called. Such tables lack part of the clones; where checked against another copy, unresolved V genes explain under half of the gap, and the rest is unexplained. The sample records fewer than 35,000 clones, 90% of which are singletons. Of the sample, roughly 5.3% falls within the top ten clones. This specimen consisted of peripheral blood, obtained after neoadjuvant nivolumab, alone or with ipilimumab, at or shortly before surgery. These receptors were collected from an adult with non-small cell lung cancer.

V usage is TRBV20-1 and J usage is TRBJ1-1; D gene uncertain. CDR1 is DFQATT, CDR2 SNEGSKA, per germline (reference sequence). V lost 4 bases, J lost 6 bases, and 9 bases lay in between. CDR3 size: 11 residues. The CDR3 sequence: CSAIPWSEAFF. Written as DNA, the CDR3 is TGCAGTGCTATCCCATGGTCTGAAGCTTTCTTT.

The rearrangement uses TRBV5-4 and TRBJ1-6; TRBD1 might be the D (6 bases). V was clipped by 4 bases and J by 9 bases, with 29 bases between them. Germline values: CDR1 SGHNT, CDR2 YYREEE (reference sequence). CDR3 length: 19 amino acids. CDR3 nucleotide sequence: TGTGCCAGCAGCCAGGGAGGGGGTAGGTCGAGGGCCTCAAGTTCACCCCTCCACTTT. Protein product: CASSQGGGRSRASSSPLHF. Full variable domain (remainder filled in from reference TRBV5-4 and TRBJ1-6): ETGVTQSPTHLIKTRGQQVTLRCSSQSGHNTVSWYQQALGQGPQFIFQYYREEENGRGNFPPRFSGLQFPNYSSELNVNALELDDSALYLCASSQGGGRSRASSSPLHFGNGTRLTVT.

The chain's CDR3 is CASSPGTIMNTEAFF. The CDR3 nucleotides are TGCGCCAGCAGCCCCGGGACCATAATGAACACTGAAGCTTTCTTT. The V call is TRBV5-1, the J call TRBJ1-1; possibly TRBD1 for D (5 bases). Germline V gene data show CDR1 as SGHRS and CDR2 as YFSETQ. The CDR3 consists of 15 residues. V gave up 4 bases and J gave up 0 bases, with 13 bases separating them.

This chain links TRBV10-3 with TRBJ2-5; D uncertain. Germline V CDR1 and CDR2: ENHRY, SYGVKD. Trimming took 8 bases from V and 5 from J, leaving 9 bases between them. There are 11 residues in the CDR3. The CDR3 DNA reads as TGTGCCATCCGCAAGGGTGAGACCCAGTACTTC. This translates into CAIRKGETQYF.

This rearrangement joins TRBV7-2 to TRBJ1-2; 7 bases align to TRBD1. The CDR3 sequence is 15 residues long. The V segment lost 1 base and the J segment 1 base; nucleotides outside the gene matches: 3. The V gene's germline CDR1 is SGHTA and CDR2 FQGNSA. This CDR3 is CASSLERGLNYGYTF. As DNA, the CDR3 is TGTGCCAGCAGCTTAGAGAGGGGGCTTAACTATGGCTACACCTTC. The full variable domain, in which reference TRBV7-2 and TRBJ1-2 provide the parts outside the CDR3, is GAGVSQSPSNKVTEKGKDVELRCDPISGHTALYWYRQSLGQGLEFLIYFQGNSAPDKSGLPSDRFSAERTGGSVSTLTIQRTQQEDSAVYLCASSLERGLNYGYTFGSGTRLTVV.

The chain carries TRBV11-1 and TRBJ2-4, with D tentatively TRBD1 (6 bases). This CDR3 is built from 16 residues. Germline V lookup: CDR1 SGHAT, CDR2 FQDESV (reference sequence). The V gene lost 5 bases and the J gene lost 0 bases, with 14 bases spanning the gap. DNA of the CDR3: TGTGCCAGCAGCCAATGGGACATCCTAGCCAAAAACATTCAGTACTTC. Residues: CASSQWDILAKNIQYF.

The CDR3 protein is CASSPGLAGFTDTQYF. The CDR3 coding sequence is TGCGCCAGCAGCCCAGGACTAGCGGGCTTCACAGATACGCAGTATTTT. The chain couples TRBV5-1 to TRBJ2-3, with 11 bases aligning to TRBD2. The junction had 6 bases not matched to a gene; V was cut back by 4 bases and J by 2 bases. Germline assignment: CDR1 SGHRS and CDR2 YFSETQ. The CDR3 has 16 amino acids.

The genes are TRBV7-7 and TRBJ2-3, with D perhaps TRBD2 (6 bases). The CDR3 has 17 amino acids. In germline, CDR1 is SSHAT, CDR2 FNYEAQ (reference sequence). V was cut by 4 bases and J by 1 base, with 18 bases left in between. As DNA, the CDR3 is TGTGCCAGCAGCTCCCACCCGACTAGTGGGGGCACAGATACGCAGTATTTT. Translation gives CASSSHPTSGGTDTQYF.

The chain has TRBV6-1 and TRBJ2-3, with 7 bases that match TRBD1. The CDR3 covers 14 residues. V dropped 4 bases and J dropped 5; count of bases not matched to a gene: 6. Per the germline V gene, CDR1 is MNHNS and CDR2 is SASEGT. CDR3 nucleotides: TGTGCCAGCAGTGGACAGGGCCGCGTAGATACGCAGTATTTT. It specifies CASSGQGRVDTQYF.

This chain links TRBV4-1 with TRBJ2-5; 9 positions match TRBD1. Germline V gene lookup returns CDR1 MGHRA and CDR2 YSYEKL. Unmatched junction bases numbered 4, after V lost 4 bases and J lost 1 base. CDR3 length equals 15 residues. The CDR3 loop reads CASSPDRGIQETQYF. The CDR3 region has the DNA TGCGCCAGCAGCCCGGACAGGGGAATCCAAGAGACCCAGTACTTC.

CDR3 amino acids: CASSPNRGDTDTQYF. CDR3 DNA: TGTGCCAGCAGCCCCAACAGGGGTGACACAGATACGCAGTATTTT. The chain joins TRBV11-1 to TRBJ2-3, with 7 bases that match TRBD1. The ends lost 5 bases at V and 2 bases at J; junction bases unmatched: 7. CDR1 is SGHAT, CDR2 FQDESV, per germline (reference sequence). This CDR3 is 15 amino acids long.

Only one count was recorded for this clone. J is TRBJ2-4 and V is TRBV19, with no clear D. With 5 bases removed from V and 7 bases from J, the gap between germline ends came to 15 bases. Germline V gene sequence: CDR1 LNHDA, CDR2 SQIVND (reference sequence). The CDR3 is 14 residues long. Here the CDR3 reads CASSPLGAPNIQYF. The CDR3 nucleotides read TGTGCCAGTAGTCCCCTTGGAGCACCCAACATTCAGTACTTC.

The chain uses TRBV5-1 and TRBJ2-1; D may correspond to TRBD1 or TRBD2 (6 bases each). CDR1 is SGHRS and CDR2 is YFSETQ in the germline V gene. CDR3 size: 16 residues. V dropped 4 bases and J dropped 0 bases, with 14 bases sitting between them. In DNA, the CDR3 is TGCGCCAGCAGCCGAGAGGGGGGCAGCTCCTACAATGAGCAGTTCTTC. Encoded protein: CASSREGGSSYNEQFF.